This T cell receptor beta chain emerged from a study of a mutant IDH1 vaccine in newly diagnosed glioma (dated by TCRdb to the early 2020s). General notes on the study: In the chemotherapy-containing groups, vaccination started alongside temozolomide cycles, whereas in patients who had radiotherapy alone it started 4-6 weeks after radiotherapy. Of the 30 or so patients who were treated, 62.5% were male and roughly 38% were female, and the mean age was approximately 40 years. Prior to enrollment, patients had been given standard therapy consisting of radiotherapy alone, temozolomide alone, or radiochemotherapy with temozolomide, with the combination given to most patients. The week-35 safety follow-up took place at visit V12, and the week-47 end of study took place at visit V13. Peripheral blood was drawn at six visits: V03 (baseline), V05, V07, V10, V12 and V13. Longitudinal TCRB deep sequencing was performed for about two dozen treated patients wherever samples were available for exploratory analyses. What the work shows at the level of the full study, not this receptor alone: Pseudoprogression seemed to be unrelated to changes in the top peripheral T cell clonotypes found by TCRB sequencing. Immune responses induced by the vaccine were seen in roughly 95% of patients across multiple MHC alleles. The authors stated that sample limitations prevented analyses of patient blood samples from being reproduced. Selection of PBMC samples for TCRB deep sequencing was based on availability.

Library generation was performed with the immunoSEQ multiplex PCR assay. Rearranged TCR beta chain sequences were amplified with the hsTCRB Kit following the manufacturer's protocol. TCRB libraries were sequenced on an Illumina MiSeq. The source study handled its data this way. Demultiplexing, trimming and gene mapping were performed with the kit vendor's proprietary platform. Imported from immuneACCESS, the table was reduced by TCRdb to in-frame sequences with V and J called. These copies leave out some clones; in studies compared against another copy, an unresolved V gene accounts for under half, and the cause of the remainder is not known. V and J calls and clone size are copied from that table; D and trimming were computed from the DNA. The sample table records roughly 38,000 clones; roughly nine tenths of these occur just once. 1.5% of the sample belongs to the ten largest clones. As regards this clone: Its antigen target is currently unknown. No clone much larger than this one lies a single base away; base qualities are absent.

Per the publication, the time point label means: week 35, safety follow-up. Each vaccine dose was 300 ug of a 20-mer mutant IDH1 peptide in Montanide, given subcutaneously with topical imiquimod. Eight vaccinations were administered to patients in weeks 1, 3, 5, 7, 11, 15, 19 and 23, corresponding to visits V03 through V10. All donors had newly diagnosed IDH1-mutant astrocytomas of WHO grade 3 or 4 that showed loss of nuclear ATRX. The samples were drawn from NOA16, a multicentre, single-arm, open-label phase I trial in Germany that tested a mutant IDH1 peptide vaccine in humans for the first time. The DNeasy Blood and Tissue Kit was used to extract genomic DNA from EDTA blood for TCRB sequencing. Source: PBMCs, taken from a glioma patient whose treatment included an IDH1 peptide vaccine. The source is a man aged 35-49 years with glioma.

In nucleotides, the sequence is TGTGCCAGCAGCTATACAGGGGTGAAGGGAGGCTACACCTTC. The translation is CASSYTGVKGGYTF. Recombination linked TRBV7-2 to TRBJ1-2; TRBD1 fits 7 bases in the junction. CDR3 length: 14 amino acids, cysteine to phenylalanine. Kept here is only the CDR3 DNA, which spans 42 bases and is read in frame from base 1. The germline V gene gives CDR1 as SGHTA and CDR2 as FQGNSA. V and J are trimmed by 4 bases and 8 bases, and the gene matches miss 10 bases of the junction. With the rest looked up from the reference TRBV7-2 and TRBJ1-2 genes rather than sequenced, the full variable domain is GAGVSQSPSNKVTEKGKDVELRCDPISGHTALYWYRQSLGQGLEFLIYFQGNSAPDKSGLPSDRFSAERTGGSVSTLTIQRTQQEDSAVYLCASSYTGVKGGYTFGSGTRLTVV.